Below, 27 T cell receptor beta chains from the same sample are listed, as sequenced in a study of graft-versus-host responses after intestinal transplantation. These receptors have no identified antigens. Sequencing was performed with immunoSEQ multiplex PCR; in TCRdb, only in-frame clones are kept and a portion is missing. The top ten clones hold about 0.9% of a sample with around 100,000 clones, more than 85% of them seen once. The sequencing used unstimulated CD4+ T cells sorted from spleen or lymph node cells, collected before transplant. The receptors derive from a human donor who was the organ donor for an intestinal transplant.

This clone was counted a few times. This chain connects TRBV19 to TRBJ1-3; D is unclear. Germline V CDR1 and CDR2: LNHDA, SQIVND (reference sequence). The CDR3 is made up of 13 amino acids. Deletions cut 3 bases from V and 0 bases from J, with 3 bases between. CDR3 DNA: TGTGCCAGTAGTATCAGCTCTGGAAACACCATATATTTT. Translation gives CASSISSGNTIYF.

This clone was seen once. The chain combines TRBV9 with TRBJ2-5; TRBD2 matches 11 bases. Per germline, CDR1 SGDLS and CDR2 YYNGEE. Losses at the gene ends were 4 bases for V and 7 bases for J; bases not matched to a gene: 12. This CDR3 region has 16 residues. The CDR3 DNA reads TGTGCCAGCAGCCCCCTAGCGGGGGGCTCATTTGGGACCCAGTACTTC. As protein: CASSPLAGGSFGTQYF.

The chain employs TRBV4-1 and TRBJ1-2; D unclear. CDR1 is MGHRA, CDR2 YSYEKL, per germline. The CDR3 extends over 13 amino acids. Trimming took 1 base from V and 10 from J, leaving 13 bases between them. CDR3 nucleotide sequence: TGCGCCAGCAGCCAAGTCGGTTTCGGGGTCTACACCTTC. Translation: CASSQVGFGVYTF.

CDR3 in amino acids: CASSLYTGPGDEQFF. The CDR3 DNA reads TGTGCCAGCAGCTTATACACAGGGCCTGGCGATGAGCAGTTCTTC. The V gene is TRBV7-9, the J gene TRBJ2-1; D is perhaps TRBD1 (6 bases). Trimming left V 2 bases short and J 8 bases short, with 16 bases between. Looked up from germline, CDR1 is SEHNR and CDR2 is FQNEAQ (reference sequence). This CDR3 comprises 15 residues.

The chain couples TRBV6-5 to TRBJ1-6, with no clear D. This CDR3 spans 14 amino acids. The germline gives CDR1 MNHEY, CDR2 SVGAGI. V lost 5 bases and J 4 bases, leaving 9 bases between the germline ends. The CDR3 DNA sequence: TGTGCCAGCAGTCAATCGTTATATAATTCACCCCTCCACTTT. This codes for CASSQSLYNSPLHF.

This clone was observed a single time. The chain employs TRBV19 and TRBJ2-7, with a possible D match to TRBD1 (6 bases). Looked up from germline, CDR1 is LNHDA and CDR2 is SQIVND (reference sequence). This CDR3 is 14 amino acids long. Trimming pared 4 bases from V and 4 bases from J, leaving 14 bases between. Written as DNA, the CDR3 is TGTGCCAGTAGTAAGGCGGACAGTCTGTACGAGCAGTACTTC. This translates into CASSKADSLYEQYF.

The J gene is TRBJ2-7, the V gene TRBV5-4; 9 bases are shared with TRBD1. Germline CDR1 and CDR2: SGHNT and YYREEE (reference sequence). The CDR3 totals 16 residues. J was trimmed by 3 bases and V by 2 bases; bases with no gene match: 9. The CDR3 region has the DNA TGTGCCAGCAGCTTACGTTCCGGGACAGGGCTCTACGAGCAGTACTTC. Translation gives CASSLRSGTGLYEQYF.

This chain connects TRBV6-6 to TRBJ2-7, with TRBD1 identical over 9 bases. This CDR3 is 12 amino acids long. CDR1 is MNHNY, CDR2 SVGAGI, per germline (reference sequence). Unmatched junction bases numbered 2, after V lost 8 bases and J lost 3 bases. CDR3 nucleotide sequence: TGTGCCAGCGGGACAGGGATCTACGAGCAGTACTTC. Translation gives CASGTGIYEQYF.

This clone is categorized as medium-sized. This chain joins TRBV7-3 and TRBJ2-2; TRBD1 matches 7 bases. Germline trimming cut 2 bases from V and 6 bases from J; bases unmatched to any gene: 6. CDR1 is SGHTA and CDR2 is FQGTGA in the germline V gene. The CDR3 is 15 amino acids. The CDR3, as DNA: TGTGCCAGCAGCTTACACAGGGGCGCTCCCGGGGAGCTGTTTTTT. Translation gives CASSLHRGAPGELFF. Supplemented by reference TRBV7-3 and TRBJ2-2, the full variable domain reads GAGVSQTPSNKVTEKGKYVELRCDPISGHTALYWYRQSLGQGPEFLIYFQGTGAADDSGLPNDRFFAVRPEGSVSTLKIQRTERGDSAVYLCASSLHRGAPGELFFGEGSRLTVL.

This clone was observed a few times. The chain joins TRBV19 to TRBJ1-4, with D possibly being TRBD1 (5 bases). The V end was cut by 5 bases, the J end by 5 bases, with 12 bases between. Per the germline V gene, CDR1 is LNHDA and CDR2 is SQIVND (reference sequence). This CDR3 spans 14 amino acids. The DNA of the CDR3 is TGTGCCAGTAGTGAGCCGGGACGAAATGAAAAACTGTTTTTT. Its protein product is CASSEPGRNEKLFF.

The DNA for the CDR3 is TGCGCCAGCAGCCGACTAGCGGGGACGACAGATACGCAGTATTTT. This codes for CASSRLAGTTDTQYF. The chain recombines TRBV5-1 with TRBJ2-3, with TRBD2 matching over 11 bases. The CDR3 runs to 15 residues. V was clipped by 4 bases and J by 3 bases; unmatched bases: 4. CDR1 is SGHRS, CDR2 YFSETQ, per germline. Together with reference TRBV5-1 and TRBJ2-3, the CDR3 gives the full variable domain: KAGVTQTPRYLIKTRGQQVTLSCSPISGHRSVSWYQQTPGQGLQFLFEYFSETQRNKGNFPGRFSGRQFSNSRSEMNVSTLELGDSALYLCASSRLAGTTDTQYFGPGTRLTVL.

CDR3 sequence (DNA): TGTGCCAGCAGCTTAGTGGTGAGGCAGAGGTCACCCCTCCACTTT. Translating it yields CASSLVVRQRSPLHF. V is TRBV7-9 and J is TRBJ1-6, with D unresolved. Germline CDR1 reads SEHNR; CDR2 reads FQNEAQ (reference sequence). The CDR3 covers 15 residues. Trimming removed 1 base at V and 10 bases at J, with 14 bases between. Full variable domain (remainder filled in from reference TRBV7-9 and TRBJ1-6): DTGVSQNPRHKITKRGQNVTFRCDPISEHNRLYWYRQTLGQGPEFLTYFQNEAQLEKSRLLSDRFSAERPKGSFSTLEIQRTEQGDSAMYLCASSLVVRQRSPLHFGNGTRLTVT.

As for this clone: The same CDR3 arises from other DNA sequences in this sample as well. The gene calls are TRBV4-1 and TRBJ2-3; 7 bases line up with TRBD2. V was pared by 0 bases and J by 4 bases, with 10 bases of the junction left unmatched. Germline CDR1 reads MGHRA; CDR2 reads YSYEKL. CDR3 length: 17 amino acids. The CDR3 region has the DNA TGCGCCAGCAGCCAAGATAGCCCACCGGGGGGAGCAGATACGCAGTATTTT. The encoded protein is CASSQDSPPGGADTQYF.

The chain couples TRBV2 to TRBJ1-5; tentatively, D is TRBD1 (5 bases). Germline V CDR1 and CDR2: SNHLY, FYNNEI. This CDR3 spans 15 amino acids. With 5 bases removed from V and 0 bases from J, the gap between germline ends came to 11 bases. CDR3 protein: CASSRDGNSNQPQHF. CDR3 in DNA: TGTGCCAGCAGTCGGGACGGCAATAGCAATCAGCCCCAGCATTTT.

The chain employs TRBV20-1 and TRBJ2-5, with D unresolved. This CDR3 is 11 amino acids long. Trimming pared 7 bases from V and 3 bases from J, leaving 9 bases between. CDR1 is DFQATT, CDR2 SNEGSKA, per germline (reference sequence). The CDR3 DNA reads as TGCAGTGTCGGCCGAGAAGAGACCCAGTACTTC. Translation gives CSVGREETQYF.

CDR3 sequence reads: CASSSLAGVLNEQFF. The CDR3 DNA is TGTGCCAGCAGCTCTCTAGCGGGGGTCCTCAATGAGCAGTTCTTC. The chain links TRBV5-5 to TRBJ2-1, with TRBD2 identical over 10 bases. The CDR3 spans 15 residues. J gave up 6 bases and V 3 bases, and 6 bases lay outside the gene matches. Germline loops: CDR1 SGHKS, CDR2 YYEKEE (reference sequence). Full variable domain (remainder filled in from reference TRBV5-5 and TRBJ2-1): DAGVTQSPTHLIKTRGQQVTLRCSPISGHKSVSWYQQVLGQGPQFIFQYYEKEERGRGNFPDRFSARQFPNYSSELNVNALLLGDSALYLCASSSLAGVLNEQFFGPGTRLTVL.

The CDR3 region has the DNA TGTGCCAGCAGCACCCGGACAGGGAGGGGCTACACCTTC. Translation: CASSTRTGRGYTF. The chain joins TRBV28 to TRBJ1-2; 8 bases map to TRBD1. Germline V lookup: CDR1 MDHEN, CDR2 SYDVKM. The CDR3 totals 13 residues. Trimming cost V 6 bases and J 8 bases; bases outside gene matches: 8.

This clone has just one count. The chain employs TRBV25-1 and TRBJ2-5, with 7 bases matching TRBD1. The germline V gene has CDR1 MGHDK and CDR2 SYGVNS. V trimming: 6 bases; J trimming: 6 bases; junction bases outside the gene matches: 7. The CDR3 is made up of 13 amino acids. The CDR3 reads CASRETGPKTQYF. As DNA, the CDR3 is TGTGCCAGCAGGGAGACAGGGCCAAAGACCCAGTACTTC.

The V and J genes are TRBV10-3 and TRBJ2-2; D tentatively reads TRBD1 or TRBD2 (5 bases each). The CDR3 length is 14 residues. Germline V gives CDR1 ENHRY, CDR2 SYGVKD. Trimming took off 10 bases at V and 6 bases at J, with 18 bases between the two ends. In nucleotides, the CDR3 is TGTGCCACCTACCGTATTGGGGGATCCGGGGAGCTGTTTTTT. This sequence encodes CATYRIGGSGELFF.

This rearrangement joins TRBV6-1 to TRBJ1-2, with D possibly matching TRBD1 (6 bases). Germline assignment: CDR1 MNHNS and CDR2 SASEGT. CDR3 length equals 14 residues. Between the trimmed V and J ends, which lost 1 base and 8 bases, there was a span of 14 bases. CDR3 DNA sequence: TGTGCCAGCAGTGAAGGTGACAGGATGGCCGGCTACACCTTC. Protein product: CASSEGDRMAGYTF.

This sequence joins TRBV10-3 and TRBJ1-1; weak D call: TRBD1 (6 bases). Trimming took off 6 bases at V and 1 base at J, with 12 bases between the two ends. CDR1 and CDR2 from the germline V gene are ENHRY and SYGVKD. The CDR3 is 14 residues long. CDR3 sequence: CAIRGHSENTEAFF. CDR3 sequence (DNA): TGTGCCATCAGGGGACACTCTGAGAACACTGAAGCTTTCTTT.

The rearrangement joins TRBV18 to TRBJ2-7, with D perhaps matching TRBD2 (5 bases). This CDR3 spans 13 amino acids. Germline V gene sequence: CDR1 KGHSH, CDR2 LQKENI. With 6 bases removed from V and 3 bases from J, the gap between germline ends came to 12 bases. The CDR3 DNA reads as TGTGCCAGCTCCCCTACCGGGGACTACGAGCAGTACTTC. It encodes CASSPTGDYEQYF. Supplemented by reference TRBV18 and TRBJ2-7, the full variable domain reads NAGVMQNPRHLVRRRGQEARLRCSPMKGHSHVYWYRQLPEEGLKFMVYLQKENIIDESGMPKERFSAEFPKEGPSILRIQQVVRGDSAAYFCASSPTGDYEQYFGPGTRLTVT.

The CDR3 sequence is CASSVHSGFGTGELFF. The CDR3 DNA reads as TGTGCCAGCAGCGTCCATAGCGGGTTCGGCACCGGGGAGCTGTTTTTT. The chain has TRBV9 and TRBJ2-2; 7 positions agree with TRBD2. This CDR3 is 16 amino acids long. Trimming removed 2 bases from V and 4 bases from J; junction bases left unmatched: 8. Germline lookup yields CDR1 SGDLS and CDR2 YYNGEE.

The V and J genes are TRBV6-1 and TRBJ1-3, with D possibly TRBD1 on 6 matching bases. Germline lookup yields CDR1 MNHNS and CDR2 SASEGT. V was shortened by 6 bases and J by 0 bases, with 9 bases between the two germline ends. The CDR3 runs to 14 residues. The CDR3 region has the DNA TGTGCCAGCAGCGGACAGAGCTCTGGAAACACCATATATTTT. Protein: CASSGQSSGNTIYF.

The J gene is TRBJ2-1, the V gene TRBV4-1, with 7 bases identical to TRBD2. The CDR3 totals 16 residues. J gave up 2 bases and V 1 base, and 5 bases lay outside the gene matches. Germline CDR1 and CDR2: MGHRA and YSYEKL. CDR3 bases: TGCGCCAGCAGCCAAGCCCGACTAGCACCCTACAATGAGCAGTTCTTC. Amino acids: CASSQARLAPYNEQFF.

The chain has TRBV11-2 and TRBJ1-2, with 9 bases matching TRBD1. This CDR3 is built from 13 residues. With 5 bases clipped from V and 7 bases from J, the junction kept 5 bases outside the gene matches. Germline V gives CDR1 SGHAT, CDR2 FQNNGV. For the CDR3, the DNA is TGTGCCAGCAGCGGGGACAGGGTTGGTGGCTACACCTTC. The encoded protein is CASSGDRVGGYTF.

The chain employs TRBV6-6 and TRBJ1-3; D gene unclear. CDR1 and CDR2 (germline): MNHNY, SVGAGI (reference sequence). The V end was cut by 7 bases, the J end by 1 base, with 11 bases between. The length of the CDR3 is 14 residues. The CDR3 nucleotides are TGTGCCAGCACCCCCGGAGGGTCTGGAAACACCATATATTTT. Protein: CASTPGGSGNTIYF.